This record concerns one T cell receptor beta chain sequence. Its specificity is unknown. These data are taken from a study of OX40 agonist ivuxolimab in advanced cancers. Looking at the study overall: Each patient was given ivuxolimab into a vein every 2 weeks, at 0.01 to 10 mg/kg. In three patients, partial responses were observed, one with hepatocellular carcinoma and two with cutaneous melanoma. Notes on the study in general: Expanded peripheral T-cell antigen specificity went undetermined.

The CDR3 consists of 12 residues. V lost 9 bases and J 7 bases, leaving 10 bases between the germline ends. CDR1 MDHEN and CDR2 SYDVKM come from the germline V gene. Libraries were prepared by immunoSEQ multiplex PCR; TCRdb keeps only in-frame clonotypes and omits some of them. This sample has about 77,000 clones, with roughly 89% found just once. The chain couples TRBV28 to TRBJ1-6; D is unresolved. The sequence came from an adult with an advanced solid tumor such as melanoma, head and neck, liver or kidney cancer. The sequenced sample was CD4+ or CD8+ T cells sorted from blood, obtained in a trial of the OX40 agonist ivuxolimab. CDR3 protein: CASRTTNSPLHF. CDR3 coding DNA: TGTGCCAGTCGTACTACAAATTCACCCCTCCACTTT.